This TCR beta chain was identified during a study of blood T cell repertoires in COVID-19. About the study: T cells, B-cell-depleted T cells, or PBMCs provided the cDNA or gDNA that served as material.

Germline CDR1 is SGHTA and CDR2 is FQGNSA. CDR3 size: 15 residues. Deletions cut 3 bases from V and 1 base from J, with 13 bases between. Sequenced by immunoSEQ multiplex PCR; TCRdb stores in-frame clones only, minus some. Found here are 100,000 to 140,000 clones, 85% to 95% of them singletons; the top ten hold less than 1.5%. Sequencing input: peripheral blood. The chain has TRBV7-2 and TRBJ2-7; TRBD2 is a possible D gene (6 bases). The clonotype comes from a woman aged 25 to 39 with acute or convalescent COVID-19. The DNA of the CDR3 is TGTGCCAGCAGCTTCGGACCGACTAGATCCTACGAGCAGTACTTC. This codes for CASSFGPTRSYEQYF. Supplemented by reference TRBV7-2 and TRBJ2-7, the full variable domain reads GAGVSQSPSNKVTEKGKDVELRCDPISGHTALYWYRQSLGQGLEFLIYFQGNSAPDKSGLPSDRFSAERTGGSVSTLTIQRTQQEDSAVYLCASSFGPTRSYEQYFGPGTRLTVT.